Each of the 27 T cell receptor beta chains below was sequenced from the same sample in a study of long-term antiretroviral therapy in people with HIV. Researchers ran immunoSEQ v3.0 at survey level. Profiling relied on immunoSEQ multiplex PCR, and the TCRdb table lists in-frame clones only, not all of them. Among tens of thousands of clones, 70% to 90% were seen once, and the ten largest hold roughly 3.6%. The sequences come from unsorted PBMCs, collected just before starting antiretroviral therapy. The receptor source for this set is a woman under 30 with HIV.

CDR3 coding DNA: TGTGCCAGCAGCTTAATCCGAGCAGGGAACACTGAAGCTTTCTTT. It is translated as CASSLIRAGNTEAFF. This sequence joins TRBV7-3 and TRBJ1-1; D unclear. This CDR3 region has 15 residues. Germline assignment: CDR1 SGHTA and CDR2 FQGTGA. V was shortened by 1 base and J by 1 base, with 10 bases between the two germline ends.

CDR3 residues: CASSVGTSQPSIYEQYF. The CDR3 region has the DNA TGTGCCAGCAGCGTAGGAACGTCCCAGCCCTCCATTTACGAGCAGTACTTC. This chain joins TRBV9 and TRBJ2-7; D unresolved. V lost 0 bases and J 4 bases, leaving 20 bases between the germline ends. The V gene's germline CDR1 is SGDLS and CDR2 YYNGEE. This CDR3 contains 17 residues.

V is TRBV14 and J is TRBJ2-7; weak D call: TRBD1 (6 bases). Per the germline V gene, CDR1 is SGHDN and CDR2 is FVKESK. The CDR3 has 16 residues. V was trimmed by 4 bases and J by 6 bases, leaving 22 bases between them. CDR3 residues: CASSRAGATVAAEQYF. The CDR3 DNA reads TGTGCCAGCAGCCGGGCAGGGGCGACCGTGGCGGCCGAGCAGTACTTC.

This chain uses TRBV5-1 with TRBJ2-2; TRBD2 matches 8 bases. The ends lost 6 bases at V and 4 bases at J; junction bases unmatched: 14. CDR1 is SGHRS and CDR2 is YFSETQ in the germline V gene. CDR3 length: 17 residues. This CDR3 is CASNLEGGRLRTGELFF. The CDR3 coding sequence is TGCGCCAGCAATCTGGAGGGCGGGAGGCTGCGCACCGGGGAGCTGTTTTTT.

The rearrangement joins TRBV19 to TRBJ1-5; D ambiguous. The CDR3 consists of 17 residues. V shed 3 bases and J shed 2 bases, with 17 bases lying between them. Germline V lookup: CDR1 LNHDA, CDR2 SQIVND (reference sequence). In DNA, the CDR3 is TGTGCCAGTAGTATTCTATTTCCGGGTATTCGCAATCAGCCCCAGCATTTT. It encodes CASSILFPGIRNQPQHF.

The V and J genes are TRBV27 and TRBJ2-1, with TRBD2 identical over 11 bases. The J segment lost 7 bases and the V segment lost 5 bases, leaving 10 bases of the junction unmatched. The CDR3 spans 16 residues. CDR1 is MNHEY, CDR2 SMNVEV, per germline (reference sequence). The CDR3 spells CASSQTRLAGPNEQFF. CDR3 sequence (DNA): TGTGCCAGCAGTCAGACCCGACTAGCGGGGCCTAATGAGCAGTTCTTC.

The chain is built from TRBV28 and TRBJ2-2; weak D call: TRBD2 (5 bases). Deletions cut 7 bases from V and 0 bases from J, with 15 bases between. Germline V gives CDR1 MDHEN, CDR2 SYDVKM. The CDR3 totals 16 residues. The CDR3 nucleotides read TGTGCCAGCACTTCAAGGGTTAGCGCGAACACCGGGGAGCTGTTTTTT. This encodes CASTSRVSANTGELFF.

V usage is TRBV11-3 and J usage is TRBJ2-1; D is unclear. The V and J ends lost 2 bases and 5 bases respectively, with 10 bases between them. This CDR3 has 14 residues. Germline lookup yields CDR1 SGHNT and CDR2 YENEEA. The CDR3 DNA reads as TGTGCCAGCAGCTTAACGGTCACCAACAATGAGCAGTTCTTC. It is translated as CASSLTVTNNEQFF. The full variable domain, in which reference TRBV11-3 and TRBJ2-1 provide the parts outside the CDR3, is EAGVVQSPRYKIIEKKQPVAFWCNPISGHNTLYWYLQNLGQGPELLIRYENEEAVDDSQLPKDRFSAERLKGVDSTLKIQPAELGDSAVYLCASSLTVTNNEQFFGPGTRLTVL.

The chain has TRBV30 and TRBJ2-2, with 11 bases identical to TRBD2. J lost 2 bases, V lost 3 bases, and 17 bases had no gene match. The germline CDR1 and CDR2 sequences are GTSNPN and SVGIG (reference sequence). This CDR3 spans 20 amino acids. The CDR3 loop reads CAWRPKGRTSGRTNTGELFF. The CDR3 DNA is TGTGCCTGGAGGCCGAAGGGTCGGACTAGCGGGCGGACAAACACCGGGGAGCTGTTTTTT. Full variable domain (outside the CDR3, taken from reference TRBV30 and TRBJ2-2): SQTIHQWPATLVQPVGSPLSLECTVEGTSNPNLYWYRQAAGRGLQLLFYSVGIGQISSEVPQNLSASRPQDRQFILSSKKLLLSDSGFYLCAWRPKGRTSGRTNTGELFFGEGSRLTVL.

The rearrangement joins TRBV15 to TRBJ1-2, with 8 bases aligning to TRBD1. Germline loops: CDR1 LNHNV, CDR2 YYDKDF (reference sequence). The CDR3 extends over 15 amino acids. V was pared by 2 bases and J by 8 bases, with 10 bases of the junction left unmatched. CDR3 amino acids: CATSRSPGTGRGYTF. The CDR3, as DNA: TGTGCCACCAGCAGATCGCCGGGGACAGGTCGGGGCTACACCTTC.

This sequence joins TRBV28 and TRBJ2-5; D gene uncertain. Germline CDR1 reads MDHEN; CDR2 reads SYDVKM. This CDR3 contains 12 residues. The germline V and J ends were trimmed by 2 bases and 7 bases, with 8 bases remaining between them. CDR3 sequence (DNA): TGTGCCAGCAGTTTACCGCTGGGGACCCAGTACTTC. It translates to CASSLPLGTQYF.

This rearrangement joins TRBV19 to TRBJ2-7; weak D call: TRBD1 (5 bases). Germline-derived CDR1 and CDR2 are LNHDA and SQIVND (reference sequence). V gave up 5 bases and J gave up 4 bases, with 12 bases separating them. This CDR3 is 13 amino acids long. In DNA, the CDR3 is TGTGCCAGTAGTTCCAGGGCATTTTACGAGCAGTACTTC. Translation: CASSSRAFYEQYF.

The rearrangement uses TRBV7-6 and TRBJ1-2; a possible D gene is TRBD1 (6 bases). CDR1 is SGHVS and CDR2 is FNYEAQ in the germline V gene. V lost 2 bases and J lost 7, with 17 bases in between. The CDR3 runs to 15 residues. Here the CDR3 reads CASSLIQGAEAGYTF. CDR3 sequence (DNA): TGTGCCAGCAGCTTAATACAGGGTGCAGAGGCTGGCTACACCTTC.

CDR3 in amino acids: CASSPRGAGGVDTQYF. The CDR3 DNA follows: TGCGCCAGCAGCCCGCGGGGGGCAGGGGGCGTGGATACGCAGTATTTT. The chain has TRBV4-1 and TRBJ2-3; D possibly uses TRBD1 or TRBD2 (8 bases each). CDR3 size: 16 residues. Germline V lookup: CDR1 MGHRA, CDR2 YSYEKL. V was shortened by 4 bases and J by 6 bases, with 20 bases between the two germline ends.

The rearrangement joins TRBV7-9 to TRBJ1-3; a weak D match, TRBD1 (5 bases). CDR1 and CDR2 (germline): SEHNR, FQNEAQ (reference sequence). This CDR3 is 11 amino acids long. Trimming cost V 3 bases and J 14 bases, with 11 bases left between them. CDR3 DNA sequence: TGTGCCAGCAGCTTCGGGGCCCTCGTATATTTT. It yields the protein CASSFGALVYF.

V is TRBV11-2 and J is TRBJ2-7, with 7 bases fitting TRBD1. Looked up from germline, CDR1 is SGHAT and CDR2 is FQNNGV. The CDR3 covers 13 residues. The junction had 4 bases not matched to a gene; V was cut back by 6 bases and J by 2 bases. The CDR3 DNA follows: TGTGCCAGCAGTCGGGACAGAACCTACGAGCAGTACTTC. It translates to CASSRDRTYEQYF.

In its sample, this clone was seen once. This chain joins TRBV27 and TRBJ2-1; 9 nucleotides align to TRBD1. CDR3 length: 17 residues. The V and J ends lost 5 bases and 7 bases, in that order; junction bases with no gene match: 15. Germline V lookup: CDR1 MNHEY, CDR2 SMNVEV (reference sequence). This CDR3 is CASSPLAWDRVMNEQFF. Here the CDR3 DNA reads TGTGCCAGCAGTCCTCTCGCCTGGGACAGGGTAATGAATGAGCAGTTCTTC.

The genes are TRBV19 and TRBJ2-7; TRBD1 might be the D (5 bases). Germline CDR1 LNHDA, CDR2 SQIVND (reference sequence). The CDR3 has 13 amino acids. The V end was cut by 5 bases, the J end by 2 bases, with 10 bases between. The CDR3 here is CASSPGHPYEQYF. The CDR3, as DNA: TGTGCCAGTAGTCCCGGACACCCCTACGAGCAGTACTTC.

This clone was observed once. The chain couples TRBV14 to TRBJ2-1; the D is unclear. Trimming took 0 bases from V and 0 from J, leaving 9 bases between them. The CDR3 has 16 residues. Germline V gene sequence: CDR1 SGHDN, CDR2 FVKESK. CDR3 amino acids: CASSQEFDPSYNEQFF. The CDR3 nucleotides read TGTGCCAGCAGCCAAGAGTTCGATCCCTCCTACAATGAGCAGTTCTTC.

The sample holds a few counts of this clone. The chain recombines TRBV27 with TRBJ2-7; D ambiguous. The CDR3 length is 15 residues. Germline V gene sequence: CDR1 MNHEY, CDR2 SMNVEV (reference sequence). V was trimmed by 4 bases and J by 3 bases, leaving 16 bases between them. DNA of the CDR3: TGTGCCAGCAGTTACGGGTTTATTGGGCTCTACGAGCAGTACTTC. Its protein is CASSYGFIGLYEQYF.

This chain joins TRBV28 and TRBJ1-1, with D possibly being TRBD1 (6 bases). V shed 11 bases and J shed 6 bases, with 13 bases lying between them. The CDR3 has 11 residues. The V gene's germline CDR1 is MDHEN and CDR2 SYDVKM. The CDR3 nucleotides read TGTGCCTCGAGGGGGAAACCTGAAGCTTTCTTT. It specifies CASRGKPEAFF. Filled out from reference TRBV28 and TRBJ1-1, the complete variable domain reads DVKVTQSSRYLVKRTGEKVFLECVQDMDHENMFWYRQDPGLGLRLIYFSYDVKMKEKGDIPEGYSVSREKKERFSLILESASTNQTSMYLCASRGKPEAFFGQGTRLTVV.

In DNA, the CDR3 is TGTGCCAGCAGCGCACCGGGACCCTTCGACAATGAGCAGTTCTTC. Translating it yields CASSAPGPFDNEQFF. V and J are TRBV11-2 and TRBJ2-1; either TRBD1 or TRBD2 may fit D (5 bases each). The CDR3 runs to 15 residues. Per the germline V gene, CDR1 is SGHAT and CDR2 is FQNNGV. V was shortened by 5 bases and J by 5 bases, with 16 bases between the two germline ends.

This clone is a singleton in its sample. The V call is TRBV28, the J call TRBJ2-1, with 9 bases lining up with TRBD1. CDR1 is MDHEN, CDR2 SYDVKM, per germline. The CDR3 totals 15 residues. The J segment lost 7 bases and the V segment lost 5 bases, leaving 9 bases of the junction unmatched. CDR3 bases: TGTGCCAGCAGTATCCGGGACAGGGATGTAAATGAGCAGTTCTTC. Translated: CASSIRDRDVNEQFF.

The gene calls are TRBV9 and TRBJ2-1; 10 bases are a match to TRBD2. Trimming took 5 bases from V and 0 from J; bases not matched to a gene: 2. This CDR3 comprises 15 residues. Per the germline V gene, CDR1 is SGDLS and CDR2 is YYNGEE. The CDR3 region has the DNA TGTGCCAGCAGTCCTAGCGGGAGCTCCTACAATGAGCAGTTCTTC. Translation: CASSPSGSSYNEQFF.

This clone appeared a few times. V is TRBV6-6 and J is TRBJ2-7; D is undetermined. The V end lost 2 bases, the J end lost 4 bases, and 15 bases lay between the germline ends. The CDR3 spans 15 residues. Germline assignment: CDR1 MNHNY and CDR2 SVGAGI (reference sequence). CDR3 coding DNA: TGTGCCAGCAGTTACGACCCGCGGCAACCGTACGAGCAGTACTTC. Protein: CASSYDPRQPYEQYF.

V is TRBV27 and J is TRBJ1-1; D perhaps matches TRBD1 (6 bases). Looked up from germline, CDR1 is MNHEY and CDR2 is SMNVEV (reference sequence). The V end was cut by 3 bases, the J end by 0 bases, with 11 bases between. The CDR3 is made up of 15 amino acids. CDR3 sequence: CASSLGGGVNTEAFF. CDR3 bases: TGTGCCAGCAGTTTGGGGGGGGGCGTGAACACTGAAGCTTTCTTT.

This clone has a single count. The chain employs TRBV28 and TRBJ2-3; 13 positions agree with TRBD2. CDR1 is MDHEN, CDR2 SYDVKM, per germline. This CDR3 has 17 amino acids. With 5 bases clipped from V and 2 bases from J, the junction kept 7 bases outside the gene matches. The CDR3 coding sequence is TGTGCCAGCAGTGGGGGGACTAGCGGGATCTTCACAGATACGCAGTATTTT. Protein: CASSGGTSGIFTDTQYF.